This TCR beta chain was retrieved from a study of cytomegalovirus exposure and HLA in healthy donors. About this clone itself: A junction end diverges from the germline sequence, so it may reflect a read error.

The CDR3 is made up of 14 amino acids. The germline V gene has CDR1 MNHNS and CDR2 SASEGT. 60 Vbeta and 13 Jbeta primers were used in PCR. The table came from immunoSEQ multiplex PCR; TCRdb's copy has only in-frame clones and leaves some out. This table holds about 37,000 clones, almost 70% found once. This clonotype was obtained from a man aged 40-50 years in good health and CMV-seronegative. The chain carries TRBV6-1 and TRBJ1-3, with D tentatively TRBD1 (5 bases). The material sequenced was PBMCs. CDR3 amino acids: CASSATGSRNTIYF. For the CDR3, the DNA is TGTGCCAGCAGTGCAACAGGCTCTAGAAACACCATATATTTT.